These T cell receptor beta chains were read from a single sample in a study of T cells in Graves' hyperthyroidism and ophthalmopathy. Each CDR3 protein gets one entry after TCRdb re-called the multiplex PCR reads with MiXCR. The data contain roughly 560,000 distinct CDR3 sequences, 14% to 15% of them seen just once; the ten biggest clones take up about 4%. The specimen was blood. The receptors were sampled from a woman aged 40-49 years with Graves' ophthalmopathy. Both conserved end residues are part of each CDR3. A D gene is named only where the DNA matches it firmly. Rows may omit the clone size; those that give it use once, few, many or a size class.

TGTGCCAGCAGCTTCTTTACGGGCTACAGGACCTACGAGCAGTACTTC | CASSFFTGYRTYEQYF | TRBJ2-7 | NA | NA | TRBV11-2 | 16
TGCGCCAGCAGCCTTTTGACAGGGGGGGCCAAAAACATTCAGTACTTC | CASSLLTGGAKNIQYF | TRBJ2-4 | many | TRBD1 | TRBV5-1 | 16
TGTGCCAGCTCACCCTCAGGGGACAGGGCAACCTACGAGCAGTACTTC | CASSPSGDRATYEQYF | TRBJ2-7 | many | TRBD1 | TRBV18 | 16
TGTGCCAGCAGCCGGGACTCCCCCTCCTACGAGCAGTACTTC | CASSRDSPSYEQYF | TRBJ2-7 | many | NA | TRBV28 | 14
TGCGCCAGCAGCCGAAATGACAGGGGCGCCAGAACCGGGGAGCTGTTTTTT | CASSRNDRGARTGELFF | TRBJ2-2 | NA | TRBD1 | TRBV4-1 | 17
TGCGCCAGCAGACGGGACGGCATGAACACTGAAGCTTTCTTT | CASRRDGMNTEAFF | TRBJ1-1 | many | NA | TRBV5-1 | 14
TGTGCCAGCAGTGCCCAGGTCGAGCAGTACTTC | CASSAQVEQYF | TRBJ2-7 | few | NA | TRBV25-1 | 11
TGCAGCGGTCGTAAAGCGGGAGTAGGAACCGGGGAGCTGTTTTTT | CSGRKAGVGTGELFF | TRBJ2-2 | many | TRBD2 | TRBV29-1 | 15
TGTGCCAGTAGACCCACCGGTAAGGGGTCGGGAGAGACCCAGTACTTC | CASRPTGKGSGETQYF | TRBJ2-5 | NA | NA | TRBV19 | 16
TGTGCCAGCAGTGAATGGATAGGGGCTGGCTACACCTTC | CASSEWIGAGYTF | TRBJ1-2 | many | NA | TRBV25-1 | 13
TGTGCCAGCAGGCAGACTAGCGGGACCTACGAGCAGTACTTC | CASRQTSGTYEQYF | TRBJ2-7 | NA | TRBD2 | TRBV6-1 | 14
TGTGCCAGCAGCCTCCAAGGGACCCACGAGCAGTACTTC | CASSLQGTHEQYF | TRBJ2-7 | few | NA | TRBV3-1 | 13
TGTGCCAGCACTTCTAACGCGGACACCGGGGAGCTGTTTTTT | CASTSNADTGELFF | TRBJ2-2 | many | NA | TRBV12-3/TRBV12-4 | 14
TGTGCCATCAGTGGGGGGTCGGGGAGACAGACCCAGTACTTC | CAISGGSGRQTQYF | TRBJ2-5 | few | NA | TRBV10-3 | 14
TGTGCCAGCAGCTTTTACGTCGGGGGGAATTCGTACGAGCAGTACTTC | CASSFYVGGNSYEQYF | TRBJ2-7 | NA | TRBD2 | TRBV11-1 | 16
TGCGCCAGCAGCCAAGTGGGCATCATGAACACTGAAGCTTTCTTT | CASSQVGIMNTEAFF | TRBJ1-1 | NA | NA | TRBV4-1 | 15
TGTGCCAGCATCTTGGACAGCTCCTACGAGCAGTACTTC | CASILDSSYEQYF | TRBJ2-7 | many | NA | TRBV2 | 13
TGTGCCAGCAGCTCCGGGACTAGCGGGAGGGCCAGGACCGGGGAGCTGTTTTTT | CASSSGTSGRARTGELFF | TRBJ2-2 | NA | TRBD2 | TRBV11-2 | 18
TGTGCCAGCAGCTTGGGGGAGGACCCAATCCTAGCCAAAAACATTCAGTACTTC | CASSLGEDPILAKNIQYF | TRBJ2-4 | many | NA | TRBV11-2 | 18
TGTGCCAGTAGTCCCCTTCCGGGACAGGGGACCGGGGAGCTGTTTTTT | CASSPLPGQGTGELFF | TRBJ2-2 | NA | TRBD1 | TRBV19 | 16
TGTGCCAGCAGTTTGGGGGTTGCTGAAGCTTTCTTT | CASSLGVAEAFF | TRBJ1-1 | NA | NA | TRBV12-3/TRBV12-4 | 12
TGTGCCAGCAGCCAAGGTCAGGGGATCTTTACCTACGAGCAGTACTTC | CASSQGQGIFTYEQYF | TRBJ2-7 | NA | NA | TRBV3-1 | 16